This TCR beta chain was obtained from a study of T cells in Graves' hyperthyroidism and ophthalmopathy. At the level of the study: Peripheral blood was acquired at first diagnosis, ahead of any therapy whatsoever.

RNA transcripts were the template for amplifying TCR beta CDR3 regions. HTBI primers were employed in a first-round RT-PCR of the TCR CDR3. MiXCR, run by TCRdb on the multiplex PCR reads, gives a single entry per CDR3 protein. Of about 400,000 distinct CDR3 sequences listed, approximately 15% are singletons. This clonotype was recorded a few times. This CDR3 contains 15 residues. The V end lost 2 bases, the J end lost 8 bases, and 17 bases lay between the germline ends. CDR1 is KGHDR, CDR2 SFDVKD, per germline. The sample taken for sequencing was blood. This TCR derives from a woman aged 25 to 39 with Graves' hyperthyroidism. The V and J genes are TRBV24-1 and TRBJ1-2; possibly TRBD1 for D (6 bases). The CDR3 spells CATSDSELTGNGYTF. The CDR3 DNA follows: TGTGCCACCAGTGATTCGGAATTAACAGGGAACGGCTACACCTTC.